This TCR beta chain derives from a study of shared clonotypes between healthy human individuals. The naive CD8 population came from CD45RO-negative cells selected for CCR7, without terminally differentiated effector memory CD45RA+ cells. The authors distributed each subset's genomic DNA evenly over several immunoSEQ plates. This table comes from immunoSEQ multiplex PCR, and its TCRdb copy is limited to in-frame clones, with some not included. Among approximately 740,000 clones listed, around 93% were seen once. Note on this clone: What it binds is unknown. The same CDR3 also results from other DNA sequences found in this sample.

Overall study findings and caveats: Shared clonotypes: 4.5% to 6% naive CD4, around 3.7% naive CD8, about 2.2% memory CD4, about 0.41% memory CD8. Unshared clonotypes carried lower generation probabilities than those common to all four donors.

This TCR was sampled from a man aged 25-40 years in good health. The sample consisted of naive CD8+ T cells sorted from blood.

The CDR3 nucleotides are TGCGCCAGCAGCCAAGATTTAGGGGCCTACGAGCAGTACTTC. This codes for CASSQDLGAYEQYF. The rearrangement links TRBV4-3 to TRBJ2-7; D might be TRBD1 (5 bases). This CDR3 has 14 residues. The V and J ends lost 0 bases and 2 bases respectively, with 8 bases between them. Germline CDR1 reads LGHNA; CDR2 reads YSLEER.